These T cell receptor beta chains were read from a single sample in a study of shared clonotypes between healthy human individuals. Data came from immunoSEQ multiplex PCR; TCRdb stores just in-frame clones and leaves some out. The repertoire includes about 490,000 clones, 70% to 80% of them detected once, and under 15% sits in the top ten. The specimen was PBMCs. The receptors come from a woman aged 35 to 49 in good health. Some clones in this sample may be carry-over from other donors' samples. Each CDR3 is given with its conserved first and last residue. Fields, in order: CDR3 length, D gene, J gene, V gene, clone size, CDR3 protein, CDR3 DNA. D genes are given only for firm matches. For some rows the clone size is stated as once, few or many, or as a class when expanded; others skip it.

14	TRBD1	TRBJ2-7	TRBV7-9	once	CASSHGQGWYEQYF	TGTGCCAGCAGCCATGGACAGGGGTGGTACGAGCAGTACTTC
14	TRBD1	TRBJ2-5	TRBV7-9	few	CASSRPGGSETQYF	TGTGCCAGCAGCAGGCCAGGGGGCTCAGAGACCCAGTACTTC
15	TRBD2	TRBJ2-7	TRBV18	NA	CASSPTSGASYEQYF	TGTGCCAGCTCTCCGACTAGCGGGGCCTCCTACGAGCAGTACTTC
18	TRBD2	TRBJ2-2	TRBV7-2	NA	CASSLRATSGRSPGELFF	TGTGCCAGCAGCTTAAGGGCAACTAGCGGGAGGTCCCCCGGGGAGCTGTTTTTT
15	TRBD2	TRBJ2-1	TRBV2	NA	CASSPRAGGWNEQFF	TGTGCCAGCAGTCCTAGGGCGGGAGGTTGGAATGAGCAGTTCTTC
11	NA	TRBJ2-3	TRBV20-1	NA	CSAPLRNTQYF	TGCAGTGCACCCTTGCGGAATACGCAGTATTTT
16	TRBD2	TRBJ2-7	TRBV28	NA	CASSPGTSGSSYEQYF	TGTGCCAGCAGTCCCGGGACTAGCGGGAGTTCCTACGAGCAGTACTTC
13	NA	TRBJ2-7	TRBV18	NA	CASSPVGLGEQYF	TGTGCCAGCTCACCAGTGGGGTTGGGAGAGCAGTACTTC
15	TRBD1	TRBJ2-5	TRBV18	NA	CASSPGQGNQETQYF	TGTGCCAGCTCACCAGGACAGGGCAACCAAGAGACCCAGTACTTC
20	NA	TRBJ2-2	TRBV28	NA	CAQPLPEDWAGHLGTGELFF	TGTGCCCAGCCCTTGCCCGAAGATTGGGCGGGACATCTGGGAACCGGGGAGCTGTTTTTT
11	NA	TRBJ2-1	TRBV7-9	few	CASSQRNEQFF	TGTGCCAGCAGCCAGAGAAATGAGCAGTTCTTC
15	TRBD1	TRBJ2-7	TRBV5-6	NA	CASNVGGQGRGEQYF	TGTGCCAGCAACGTGGGGGGACAGGGCCGCGGCGAGCAGTACTTC
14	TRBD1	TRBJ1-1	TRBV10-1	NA	CASSEDRGLSEAFF	TGCGCCAGCAGTGAGGACAGGGGGCTCTCTGAAGCTTTCTTT
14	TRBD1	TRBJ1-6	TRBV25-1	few	CASSVKWVRDRDHF	TGTGCCAGCAGTGTGAAGTGGGTCAGGGACAGAGACCACTTT
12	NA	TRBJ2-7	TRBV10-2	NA	CASSDFNYEQYF	TGCGCCAGCAGTGACTTCAACTACGAGCAGTACTTC
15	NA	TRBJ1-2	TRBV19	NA	CASSTRTNRPYGYTF	TGTGCCAGTAGTACCCGGACAAACAGACCCTATGGCTACACCTTC
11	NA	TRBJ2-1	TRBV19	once	CASSIGNEQFF	TGTGCCAGTAGTATCGGTAATGAGCAGTTCTTC
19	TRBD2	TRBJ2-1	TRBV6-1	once	CASSERPPLAGLTYNEQFF	TGTGCCAGCAGTGAAAGGCCCCCCTTAGCGGGCTTAACCTACAATGAGCAGTTCTTC
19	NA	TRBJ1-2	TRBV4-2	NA	CASSQARPPVGRFNYGYTF	TGTGCCAGCAGCCAAGCCCGGCCCCCGGTGGGACGGTTCAACTATGGCTACACCTTC
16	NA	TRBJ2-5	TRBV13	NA	CASSYRERTDQETQYF	TGTGCCAGCAGCTACAGGGAGAGGACGGACCAAGAGACCCAGTACTTC
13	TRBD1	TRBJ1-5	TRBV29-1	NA	CSARTGGRQPQHF	TGCAGCGCCCGGACAGGGGGCCGGCAGCCCCAGCATTTT
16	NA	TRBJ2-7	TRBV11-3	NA	CASSLVVGHSIYEQYF	TGTGCCAGCAGCTTAGTGGTTGGACACTCGATCTACGAGCAGTACTTC
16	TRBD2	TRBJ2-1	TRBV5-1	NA	CASSLEGLAGYNEQFF	TGCGCCAGCAGCTTAGAGGGACTAGCGGGCTACAATGAGCAGTTCTTC
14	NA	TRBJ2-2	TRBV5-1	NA	CASSLRRNTGEPFF	TGCGCCAGCAGCTTACGACGGAACACCGGGGAGCCGTTTTTT
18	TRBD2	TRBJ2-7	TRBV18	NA	CASSPRRTSGLSSYEQYF	TGTGCCAGCTCACCACGGAGGACTAGCGGGCTAAGCTCCTACGAGCAGTACTTC